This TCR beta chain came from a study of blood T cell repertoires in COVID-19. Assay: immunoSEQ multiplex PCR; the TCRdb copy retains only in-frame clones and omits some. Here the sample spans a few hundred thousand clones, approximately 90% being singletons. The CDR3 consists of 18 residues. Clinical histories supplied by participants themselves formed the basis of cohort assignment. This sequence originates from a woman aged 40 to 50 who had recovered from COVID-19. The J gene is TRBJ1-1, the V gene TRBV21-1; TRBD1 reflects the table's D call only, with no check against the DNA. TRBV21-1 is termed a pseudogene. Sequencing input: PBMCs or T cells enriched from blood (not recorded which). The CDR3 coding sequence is TGTGCCAGCAGCAAAGGATGGCTGACAGGGGGCAGGGTGTCTGAAGCTTTCTTT. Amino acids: CASSKGWLTGGRVSEAFF.